The 20 T cell receptor beta chains listed next were all sequenced from one sample in a study of identical twins. TCRdb independently ran MiXCR on the 5' RACE reads; one entry per CDR3 protein. The sample comprises some 660,000 distinct CDR3 sequences, approximately 9% of which are singletons, and 0.98% rests with the top ten. The data were also submitted as part of a second study, on yellow fever vaccine responses in identical twins.

Sequenced input: PBMCs. All receptors derive from a woman aged 18-35 years in good health.

V usage is TRBV20-1 and J usage is TRBJ1-6; a possible D gene is TRBD1 (5 bases). Looked up from germline, CDR1 is DFQATT and CDR2 is SNEGSKA (reference sequence). The CDR3 runs 14 residues. The V end was cut by 3 bases, the J end by 8 bases, with 14 bases between. For the CDR3, the DNA is TGCAGTGCTAGTTGGCAGGGAGTCGATTCACCCCTCCACTTT. Translating gives CSASWQGVDSPLHF.

This clonotype has more than one count but fewer than ten. The chain recombines TRBV4-3 with TRBJ2-3, with 11 bases aligning to TRBD2. The CDR3 extends over 18 amino acids. Germline CDR1 reads LGHNA; CDR2 reads YSLEER. V was clipped by 1 base and J by 5 bases; unmatched bases: 11. The CDR3 is CASSQGLAGPPGVDTQYF. As DNA, the CDR3 is TGCGCCAGCAGCCAAGGACTAGCGGGGCCCCCGGGGGTAGATACGCAGTATTTT.

The DNA for the CDR3 is TGTGCCAGCTCACCACCATGGACAGGCGACCGCACAGATACGCAGTATTTT. This sequence encodes CASSPPWTGDRTDTQYF. The chain combines TRBV18 with TRBJ2-3; 7 positions match TRBD1. The CDR3 has 17 residues. The ends lost 0 bases at V and 1 base at J; junction bases unmatched: 7. Per the germline V gene, CDR1 is KGHSH and CDR2 is LQKENI.

The rearrangement joins TRBV20-1 to TRBJ2-2; D is unresolved. The length of the CDR3 is 15 residues. Germline assignment: CDR1 DFQATT and CDR2 SNEGSKA (reference sequence). The ends were cut back, 3 bases at V and 1 base at J, with 12 bases in the middle. The DNA of the CDR3 is TGCAGTGCTAGCACTACATATCAGAACACCGGGGAGCTGTTTTTT. Translation gives CSASTTYQNTGELFF.

This clonotype was found a few times. This rearrangement joins TRBV21-1 to TRBJ2-2. TRBV21-1 represents a pseudogene. The CDR3 contains 16 residues. This CDR3 reads CASNAFYSVRRGELFF. The CDR3 region has the DNA TGTGCCAGCAACGCCTTCTATTCGGTTAGGCGCGGGGAGCTGTTTTTT.

The sample holds a few counts of this clonotype. The V and J genes are TRBV9 and TRBJ2-1; TRBD2 matches at 8 bases. With V trimmed by 3 bases and J by 4 bases, 18 bases remained unmatched. Germline values: CDR1 SGDLS, CDR2 YYNGEE. CDR3 length: 19 amino acids. CDR3 in DNA: TGTGCCAGCAGCGCCTCGGGGGCTCTGGCGGGGGGTAATTACAATGAGCAGTTCTTC. Translation gives CASSASGALAGGNYNEQFF.

The sample holds many counts of this clonotype. V and J are TRBV5-1 and TRBJ1-4; the match to TRBD1 covers 7 bases. Trimming cost V 4 bases and J 7 bases; bases outside gene matches: 7. Germline V gene data show CDR1 as SGHRS and CDR2 as YFSETQ. This CDR3 spans 14 amino acids. CDR3 sequence: CASSITGVAEKLFF. In DNA form, the CDR3 reads TGCGCCAGCAGCATCACAGGGGTGGCTGAAAAACTGTTTTTT. The variable domain in full, completed from reference TRBV5-1 and TRBJ1-4, reads KAGVTQTPRYLIKTRGQQVTLSCSPISGHRSVSWYQQTPGQGLQFLFEYFSETQRNKGNFPGRFSGRQFSNSRSEMNVSTLELGDSALYLCASSITGVAEKLFFGSGTQLSVL.

This clonotype has a count of ten or more. V gene TRBV4-1 combines with J gene TRBJ2-1; no clear D gene. CDR1 is MGHRA, CDR2 YSYEKL, per germline. The CDR3 is 17 amino acids. Trimming took off 1 base at V and 1 base at J, with 14 bases between the two ends. The CDR3 coding sequence is TGCGCCAGCAGCCAAGTCCCTCTTGCGGAATCCTACAATGAGCAGTTCTTC. It yields the protein CASSQVPLAESYNEQFF.

This clonotype was seen at least ten times. The chain has TRBV12-3 or TRBV12-4 and TRBJ2-3; D ambiguous. This CDR3 contains 17 residues. V lost 5 bases and J lost 1, with 19 bases in between. This CDR3 reads CASSIDAWGTGTDTQYF. The CDR3 DNA is TGTGCCAGCAGTATAGATGCCTGGGGTACGGGCACAGATACGCAGTATTTT.

V gene TRBV6-5 combines with J gene TRBJ2-5, with 9 bases fitting TRBD2. Germline V gene sequence: CDR1 MNHEY, CDR2 SVGAGI. V dropped 2 bases and J dropped 0; count of bases not matched to a gene: 4. There are 16 residues in the CDR3. CDR3: CASSYLLAGHQETQYF. The DNA for the CDR3 is TGTGCCAGCAGTTACCTCCTAGCGGGGCACCAAGAGACCCAGTACTTC.

This sequence joins TRBV28 and TRBJ2-1; TRBD2 aligns across 9 bases. Trimming cost V 7 bases and J 7 bases; bases outside gene matches: 11. This CDR3 region has 15 residues. Germline V CDR1 and CDR2: MDHEN, SYDVKM. Written as DNA, the CDR3 is TGTGCCAGCACTGGTAGCGGGAGTGGTTGGAATGAGCAGTTCTTC. Protein product: CASTGSGSGWNEQFF.

The chain recombines TRBV7-2 with TRBJ2-7, with D unresolved. The V end lost 7 bases, the J end lost 2 bases, and 15 bases lay between the germline ends. CDR3 size: 14 residues. Germline lookup yields CDR1 SGHTA and CDR2 FQGNSA. The CDR3 region is CASTVTFGAYEQYF. The CDR3 nucleotides read TGTGCCAGCACCGTCACATTTGGAGCCTACGAGCAGTACTTC.

In its sample, this clonotype was seen a few times. CDR3 loop: CASRGLAGGPYEQYF. DNA for the CDR3: TGCGCCAGCAGAGGACTAGCGGGAGGGCCGTACGAGCAGTACTTC. The rearrangement links TRBV10-2 to TRBJ2-7, with 15 bases lining up with TRBD2. Germline loops: CDR1 WSHSY, CDR2 SAAADI. This CDR3 comprises 15 residues. Germline trimming cut 6 bases from V and 4 bases from J; bases unmatched to any gene: 4.

In this sample, this clonotype turned up many times. At one end the junction does not follow the germline gene, possibly because of a read error. This sequence joins TRBV7-9 and TRBJ2-7, with TRBD1 as a possible D gene (5 bases). The CDR3 covers 11 residues. Per germline, CDR1 SEHNR and CDR2 FQNEAQ (reference sequence). The CDR3 protein is CASSLGQEQYF. The CDR3 DNA reads TGCGCCAGCAGCTTGGGGCAGGAGCAGTACTTC.

The chain recombines TRBV7-8 with TRBJ2-7, with D maybe TRBD2 (5 bases). Trimming shortened V by 4 bases and J by 2 bases, and 15 bases separated the two germline ends. CDR3 length equals 15 residues. Germline V CDR1 and CDR2: SGHVS, FQNEAQ. The CDR3 DNA reads TGTGCCAGCAGCTCCCCCCGGGGTATTGCCTACGAGCAGTACTTC. Translated: CASSSPRGIAYEQYF. Together with reference TRBV7-8 and TRBJ2-7, the CDR3 gives the full variable domain: GAGVSQSPRYKVAKRGQDVALRCDPISGHVSLFWYQQALGQGPEFLTYFQNEAQLDKSGLPSDRFFAERPEGSVSTLKIQRTQQEDSAVYLCASSSPRGIAYEQYFGPGTRLTVT.

This clonotype was counted only a few times. V usage is TRBV11-2 and J usage is TRBJ2-5, with 10 nucleotides matching TRBD2. Looked up from germline, CDR1 is SGHAT and CDR2 is FQNNGV. This CDR3 comprises 14 residues. J lost 2 bases, V lost 4 bases, and 1 base had no gene match. CDR3 in amino acids: CASSWTSGQETQYF. The DNA for the CDR3 is TGTGCCAGCAGCTGGACTAGCGGTCAAGAGACCCAGTACTTC.

This clonotype has a handful of counts. This chain uses TRBV3-1 with TRBJ2-7; D perhaps matches TRBD2 (6 bases). Germline V gives CDR1 LGHDT, CDR2 YNNKEL (reference sequence). The V and J ends lost 4 bases and 6 bases respectively, with 13 bases between them. The CDR3 runs to 13 residues. In DNA, the CDR3 is TGTGCCAGCAGCCTAAGGGCGGGGCGCGAGCAGTACTTC. Its translation is CASSLRAGREQYF.

This clonotype appeared a few times. The gene calls are TRBV6-1 and TRBJ1-1, with TRBD1 matching over 8 bases. The CDR3 is made up of 16 amino acids. Germline-derived CDR1 and CDR2 are MNHNS and SASEGT. J lost 0 bases, V lost 6 bases, and 9 bases had no gene match. CDR3 loop: CASRRTGTVLNTEAFF. The CDR3 DNA is TGTGCCAGCAGACGGACAGGGACTGTCCTGAACACTGAAGCTTTCTTT.

This clonotype was seen repeatedly, ten times or more. The chain carries TRBV11-2 and TRBJ2-1, with TRBD2 matching over 8 bases. Trimming took 1 base from V and 9 from J; bases not matched to a gene: 5. Germline CDR1 is SGHAT and CDR2 is FQNNGV. CDR3 length: 14 amino acids. The CDR3 region is CASSLVGGVSEQFF. DNA for the CDR3: TGTGCCAGCAGCTTAGTCGGGGGGGTAAGTGAGCAGTTCTTC. The full variable domain, with the rest looked up from reference TRBV11-2 and TRBJ2-1, is EAGVAQSPRYKIIEKRQSVAFWCNPISGHATLYWYQQILGQGPKLLIQFQNNGVVDDSQLPKDRFSAERLKGVDSTLKIQPAKLEDSAVYLCASSLVGGVSEQFFGPGTRLTVL.

The table lists this clonotype with a few counts. The chain carries TRBV10-3 and TRBJ1-5, with no clear D. Per germline, CDR1 ENHRY and CDR2 SYGVKD. The CDR3 runs 14 residues. V was cut by 3 bases and J by 0 bases, with 6 bases left in between. CDR3 residues: CAISEGDSNQPQHF. The CDR3 region has the DNA TGTGCCATCAGTGAAGGAGATAGCAATCAGCCCCAGCATTTT.